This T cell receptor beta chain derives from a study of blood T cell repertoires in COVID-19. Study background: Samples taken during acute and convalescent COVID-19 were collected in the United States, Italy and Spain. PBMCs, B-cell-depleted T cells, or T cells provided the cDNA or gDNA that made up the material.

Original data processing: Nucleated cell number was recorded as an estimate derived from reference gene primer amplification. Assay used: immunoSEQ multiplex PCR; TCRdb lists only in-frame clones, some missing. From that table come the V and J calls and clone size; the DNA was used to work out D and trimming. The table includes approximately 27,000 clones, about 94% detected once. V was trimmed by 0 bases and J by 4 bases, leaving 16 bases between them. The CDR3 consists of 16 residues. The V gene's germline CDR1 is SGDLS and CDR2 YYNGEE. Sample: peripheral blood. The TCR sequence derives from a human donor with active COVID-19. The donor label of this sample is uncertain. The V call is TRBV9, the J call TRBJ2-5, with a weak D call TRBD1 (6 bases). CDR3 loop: CASSVGETGWGETQYF. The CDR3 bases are TGTGCCAGCAGCGTAGGGGAGACAGGCTGGGGAGAGACCCAGTACTTC.